A selection of T cell receptor beta chains follows, all from one sample in a study of CD8 T cells in ankylosing spondylitis. One entry per CDR3 protein results from TCRdb running MiXCR on the 5' RACE reads. The sample carries 200,000 to 250,000 distinct CDR3 sequences, 10% to 13% recorded once. The specimen sequenced was blood, either unsorted or a sorted T cell fraction (not recorded which). The source is a male donor with ankylosing spondylitis or in good health (not recorded which). Both conserved end residues are part of each CDR3. Each record gives: J gene, V gene, D gene, clone size, CDR3 protein, CDR3 DNA. A D gene is named only where the DNA matches it firmly. Part of the rows lack a size; the others show once, few, many or a class for expanded clones.

>TRBJ1-5|TRBV6-2/TRBV6-3|.|many
CASSYSLEGYSNQPQHF
TGTGCCAGCAGTTACAGTTTGGAAGGATATAGCAATCAGCCCCAGCATTTT
>TRBJ2-3|TRBV24-1|TRBD2|many
CATSVGAGGSTDTQYF
TGTGCCACCAGTGTTGGAGCGGGAGGCAGCACAGATACGCAGTATTTT
>TRBJ2-7|TRBV9|.|many
CASKPSLDSYEQYF
TGTGCCAGCAAACCGAGTTTAGACTCCTACGAGCAGTACTTC
>TRBJ1-1|TRBV12-3/TRBV12-4|.|many
CASSWDKNTEAFF
TGTGCCAGCAGTTGGGACAAGAACACTGAAGCTTTCTTT
>TRBJ1-2|TRBV9|.|many
CASSVETGLSGYTF
TGTGCCAGCAGCGTAGAGACAGGTTTGAGTGGCTACACCTTC
>TRBJ1-1|TRBV7-2|.|many
CASSLIPGGTEAFF
TGTGCCAGCAGCTTAATCCCTGGTGGGACTGAAGCTTTCTTT
>TRBJ1-6|TRBV3-1|.|many
CASSPRALNSPLHF
TGTGCCAGCAGCCCCCGGGCACTTAATTCACCCCTCCACTTT
>TRBJ2-5|TRBV12-3/TRBV12-4|.|many
CASSLWGTETQYF
TGTGCCAGCAGTCTCTGGGGGACTGAGACCCAGTACTTC
>TRBJ2-7|TRBV29-1|TRBD1|many
CSVEGAGGVEQYF
TGCAGCGTTGAAGGTGCAGGGGGCGTCGAGCAGTACTTC
>TRBJ2-3|TRBV5-1|TRBD1|many
CASSLSGQAAGDTQYF
TGCGCCAGCAGCTTGTCCGGACAGGCGGCAGGGGATACGCAGTATTTT
>TRBJ1-4|TRBV20-1|.|few
CSARLGGWGPGEKLFF
TGCAGTGCTCGACTCGGAGGATGGGGGCCGGGTGAAAAACTGTTTTTT
>TRBJ2-1|TRBV12-3/TRBV12-4|TRBD2|many
CASSFGLAGDEQFF
TGTGCCAGCAGTTTCGGGCTAGCGGGAGATGAGCAGTTCTTC
>TRBJ2-1|TRBV7-2|.|.
CASSDGLYNEQFF
TGTGCCAGCAGCGATGGTCTCTACAATGAGCAGTTCTTC
>TRBJ1-1|TRBV6-2/TRBV6-3|.|many
CASRETGSTEAFF
TGTGCCAGCAGAGAGACAGGTTCCACTGAAGCTTTCTTT
>TRBJ2-4|TRBV10-3|TRBD2|many
CAISEREAGGPGIQYF
TGTGCCATCAGTGAGCGGGAAGCGGGGGGGCCCGGCATTCAGTACTTC
>TRBJ2-3|TRBV3-1|TRBD2|many
CASNSGGAVDTQYF
TGTGCCAGCAACAGCGGGGGGGCCGTAGATACGCAGTATTTT
>TRBJ1-2|TRBV5-1|.|many
CASSLEQGHGYTF
TGCGCCAGCAGCTTGGAACAGGGACATGGCTACACCTTC
>TRBJ1-1|TRBV5-6|.|many
CASSQSLGTVNTEAFF
TGTGCCAGCAGCCAATCTTTGGGGACGGTGAACACTGAAGCTTTCTTT
>TRBJ2-7|TRBV11-2|.|once
CASSSNPAGLIGEQYF
TGTGCCAGCAGCTCCAACCCCGCAGGTTTAATCGGCGAGCAGTACTTC
>TRBJ1-6|TRBV12-3/TRBV12-4|TRBD1|many
CASSLRDRDGSPLHF
TGTGCCAGCAGCCTCCGGGACAGGGATGGCTCACCCCTCCACTTT
>TRBJ2-5|TRBV3-1|TRBD1|few
CASSQHLPRGLGETQYF
TGTGCCAGCAGCCAGCACCTCCCCAGGGGGCTAGGAGAGACCCAGTACTTC
>TRBJ1-1|TRBV4-1|TRBD1|once
CASSQGDSDHEAFF
TGCGCCAGCAGCCAAGGGGACAGTGATCATGAAGCTTTCTTT
>TRBJ1-1|TRBV29-1|TRBD1|many
CSVEVDRGAGAFF
TGCAGCGTTGAAGTGGACAGGGGGGCAGGGGCTTTCTTT
>TRBJ2-1|TRBV19|TRBD2|many
CASSGGLAGLGNEQFF
TGTGCCAGTAGTGGGGGACTAGCGGGGTTAGGCAATGAGCAGTTCTTC
>TRBJ2-2|TRBV6-2/TRBV6-3|.|.
CASSYSTAFDTGELFF
TGTGCCAGCAGTTACTCGACCGCTTTCGACACCGGGGAGCTGTTTTTT
>TRBJ1-4|TRBV2|.|few
CATRIPGPPEKLFF
TGTGCCACCCGAATTCCGGGACCCCCCGAAAAACTGTTTTTT
>TRBJ2-1|TRBV20-1|.|.
CSAKSPSARMGSYNEQFF
TGTAGTGCTAAGAGTCCATCGGCGCGGATGGGCTCCTACAATGAGCAGTTCTTC
>TRBJ2-2|TRBV6-5|.|many
CASSYSGSSGGELFF
TGTGCCAGCAGTTACTCCGGGAGCTCCGGCGGGGAGCTGTTTTTT
>TRBJ1-5|TRBV10-3|.|few
CAISALIGGNQPQHF
TGTGCCATCAGTGCCCTTATTGGTGGCAATCAGCCCCAGCATTTT
>TRBJ2-5|TRBV5-1|.|many
CASTVLGVLVTQYF
TGCGCCAGCACAGTGCTTGGTGTCCTGGTGACCCAGTACTTC
>TRBJ2-2|TRBV4-2|TRBD1|many
CASSQDRDRAATGELFF
TGTGCCAGCAGCCAAGACAGGGACAGGGCGGCCACCGGGGAGCTGTTTTTT
>TRBJ2-1|TRBV5-1|.|many
CASSLGSNKDNEQFF
TGCGCCAGCAGCTTGGGTAGTAATAAGGACAATGAGCAGTTCTTC
>TRBJ2-1|TRBV19|TRBD1|many
CASSLGTANEQFF
TGCGCCAGCAGCTTGGGGACAGCTAATGAGCAGTTCTTC
>TRBJ2-3|TRBV15|.|few
CATSRDLVGDWDTDTQYF
TGTGCCACCAGCAGAGATCTAGTAGGGGACTGGGACACAGATACGCAGTATTTT
>TRBJ2-1|TRBV10-3|TRBD2|many
CAIKVSSGGTNNEQFF
TGTGCCATCAAGGTGTCTAGCGGGGGGACAAACAATGAGCAGTTCTTC
>TRBJ2-3|TRBV7-8|.|many
CASSLGGGVSTDTQYF
TGTGCCAGCAGCTTAGGAGGGGGGGTTAGCACAGATACGCAGTATTTT
>TRBJ1-2|TRBV12-3/TRBV12-4|.|.
CASSLSVGGNGYTF
TGTGCCAGCAGTTTATCGGTAGGGGGGAATGGCTACACCTTC
>TRBJ1-2|TRBV4-1|.|.
CASSLGALGGYGYTF
TGCGCCAGCAGCCTAGGGGCCCTAGGAGGCTATGGCTACACCTTC
>TRBJ2-3|TRBV10-2|TRBD2|many
CASSILAGGIDTQYF
TGCGCCAGCAGCATCCTAGCGGGGGGTATAGATACGCAGTATTTT
>TRBJ2-1|TRBV5-1|TRBD2|many
CASSLAYGGGSYNEQFF
TGCGCCAGCAGCTTGGCCTATGGCGGGGGCTCCTACAATGAGCAGTTCTTC
>TRBJ2-4|TRBV29-1|.|many
CSVLAPSRNIQYF
TGCAGCGTCTTGGCCCCCTCTAGAAACATTCAGTACTTC
>TRBJ2-1|TRBV11-2|TRBD2|many
CASSLGLAPNEQFF
TGTGCCAGCAGCTTAGGACTAGCCCCTAATGAGCAGTTCTTC